These 15 T cell receptor beta chains were all obtained from the same sample, sequenced in a study of T cells after yellow fever vaccination (dated by TCRdb to between 2018 and 2021). Libraries came from 5' RACE. Sequenced using an Illumina HiSeq 2500. TCRdb applied fastp at Q25 and MiXCR to the public reads, then kept only in-frame beta chains. Entries are consolidated by CDR3 protein sequence, retaining the most common genes and DNA. This sample lists under 300,000 distinct CDR3 sequences; less than 7.5% were detected once. About 0.95% of the sample rests with the top ten. What this sample's treatment or condition label stands for: live attenuated yellow fever vaccine strain. The input for sequencing was CD4+ T cells sorted from PBMCs, taken on the day of the yellow fever booster vaccination. Receptors were obtained from a man aged 30 to 45 who received the YFV17D yellow fever vaccine.

This clonotype was seen more than once but under ten times. V usage is TRBV9 and J usage is TRBJ2-3; possible D gene TRBD2, 5 bases. Trimming took 5 bases from V and 6 from J, leaving 7 bases between them. The CDR3 sequence is 11 residues long. Per germline, CDR1 SGDLS and CDR2 YYNGEE. The CDR3 DNA follows: TGTGCCAGCAGGTCGGGGGATACGCAGTATTTT. This codes for CASRSGDTQYF.

This clonotype was seen repeatedly, ten times or more. This rearrangement joins TRBV20-1 to TRBJ2-2; TRBD2 matches at 8 bases. Germline CDR1 and CDR2: DFQATT and SNEGSKA (reference sequence). V lost 2 bases to trimming and J lost 9 bases; unmatched junction nucleotides: 11. This CDR3 is 15 amino acids long. CDR3 amino acids: CSARPPPGGPRELFF. In nucleotides, the CDR3 is TGCAGTGCTAGACCCCCCCCGGGAGGGCCAAGGGAGCTGTTTTTT.

This clonotype was counted between two and nine times. The chain has TRBV6-5 and TRBJ2-1; 11 nucleotides match TRBD2. The ends lost 0 bases at V and 8 bases at J; junction bases unmatched: 3. Germline V gives CDR1 MNHEY, CDR2 SVGAGI. The CDR3 length is 15 residues. The CDR3 nucleotides read TGTGCCAGCAGTTACTCTGGGACTAGCGGTTATGAGCAGTTCTTC. Protein sequence: CASSYSGTSGYEQFF.

The chain carries TRBV7-2 and TRBJ2-1, with 7 positions matching TRBD2. Germline values: CDR1 SGHTA, CDR2 FQGNSA. The CDR3 runs 16 residues. V lost 1 base and J lost 8; bases outside the gene matches: 11. CDR3 region: CASSLVGGRWDDEQFF. Written as DNA, the CDR3 is TGTGCCAGCAGCTTAGTCGGCGGGAGATGGGACGATGAGCAGTTCTTC.

The rearrangement links TRBV6-5 to TRBJ1-3; D call uncertain. This CDR3 is built from 16 residues. V lost 1 base and J 2 bases, leaving 12 bases between the germline ends. Per the germline V gene, CDR1 is MNHEY and CDR2 is SVGAGI. The CDR3 DNA is TGTGCCAGCAGTTACTTCGCGGGCCAGACTGGAAACACCATATATTTT. This gives the protein CASSYFAGQTGNTIYF.

The sample holds many counts of this clonotype. The junction and the germline gene differ at one end; a read error may be behind it. The V call is TRBV28, the J call TRBJ2-5; a weak D match, TRBD2 (6 bases). Germline V gene sequence: CDR1 MDHEN, CDR2 SYDVKM. The CDR3 length is 13 residues. DNA of the CDR3: TGTGCCAGCAGTTCCTTGGGGGAGGAGCCCGATAGGTTC. Its protein product is CASSSLGEEPDRF.

This clonotype was counted between two and nine times. J is TRBJ2-7 and V is TRBV4-3; D is ambiguous. There are 15 residues in the CDR3. Germline CDR1 LGHNA, CDR2 YSLEER. V shed 1 base and J shed 0 bases, with 10 bases lying between them. The CDR3: CASSQAMASSYEQYF. The DNA for the CDR3 is TGCGCCAGCAGCCAAGCTATGGCCTCCTCCTACGAGCAGTACTTC.

This clonotype was picked up a small number of times. J is TRBJ2-3 and V is TRBV7-2; 9 nucleotides agree with TRBD2. V lost 5 bases to trimming and J lost 3 bases; unmatched junction nucleotides: 9. The V gene's germline CDR1 is SGHTA and CDR2 FQGNSA. CDR3 length: 16 residues. In nucleotides, the CDR3 is TGTGCCAGCAGCCTAATAGCGGGAGCCATAACAGATACGCAGTATTTT. It yields the protein CASSLIAGAITDTQYF.

This clonotype was detected many times. This chain connects TRBV7-2 to TRBJ2-1; possible D gene TRBD1, 6 bases. This CDR3 contains 15 residues. V was trimmed by 3 bases and J by 6 bases, leaving 15 bases between them. Germline V CDR1 and CDR2: SGHTA, FQGNSA. The DNA for the CDR3 is TGTGCCAGCAGCTTTCCTAGACAGGTCCTCAATGAGCAGTTCTTC. It encodes CASSFPRQVLNEQFF. The whole variable domain, filled in from reference TRBV7-2 and TRBJ2-1, reads GAGVSQSPSNKVTEKGKDVELRCDPISGHTALYWYRQSLGQGLEFLIYFQGNSAPDKSGLPSDRFSAERTGGSVSTLTIQRTQQEDSAVYLCASSFPRQVLNEQFFGPGTRLTVL.

This clonotype was detected a few times. The CDR3 reads CASNGDLNRYTQYF. The DNA for the CDR3 is TGCGCCAGCAATGGCGACCTCAACAGATATACGCAGTATTTT. This chain uses TRBV5-1 with TRBJ2-3, with D unresolved. Between the trimmed V and J ends, which lost 6 bases and 7 bases, there was a span of 18 bases. The CDR3 has 14 amino acids. The germline CDR1 and CDR2 sequences are SGHRS and YFSETQ.

V and J are TRBV5-1 and TRBJ2-2; TRBD1 matches at 9 bases. With 1 base clipped from V and 2 bases from J, the junction kept 6 bases outside the gene matches. The CDR3 extends over 17 amino acids. Per germline, CDR1 SGHRS and CDR2 YFSETQ. The CDR3 loop reads CASSLTITGGNTGELFF. For the CDR3, the DNA is TGCGCCAGCAGCTTGACAATAACAGGGGGCAACACCGGGGAGCTGTTTTTT. Based on the CDR3 plus reference TRBV5-1 and TRBJ2-2, the full variable domain is KAGVTQTPRYLIKTRGQQVTLSCSPISGHRSVSWYQQTPGQGLQFLFEYFSETQRNKGNFPGRFSGRQFSNSRSEMNVSTLELGDSALYLCASSLTITGGNTGELFFGEGSRLTVL.

The rearrangement links TRBV7-2 to TRBJ1-5; no firm D call. Germline assignment: CDR1 SGHTA and CDR2 FQGNSA. V was pared by 0 bases and J by 4 bases, with 7 bases between. The CDR3 has 14 residues. The CDR3 protein is CASSLASLNQPQHF. CDR3 in DNA: TGTGCCAGCAGCTTAGCATCGCTTAATCAGCCCCAGCATTTT.

CDR3 DNA sequence: TGCAGCGGTCATCGGGGGCGTATAGGAGGTACGCAGTATTTT. This translates into CSGHRGRIGGTQYF. The chain employs TRBV29-1 and TRBJ2-3; perhaps D is TRBD1 or TRBD2 (6 bases each). Germline V CDR1 and CDR2: SQVTM, ANQGSEA. Trimming removed 7 bases at V and 8 bases at J, with 22 bases between. The CDR3 spans 14 residues.

At least ten counts were recorded for this clonotype. The chain has TRBV18 and TRBJ1-4; D gene unclear. CDR1 is KGHSH and CDR2 is LQKENI in the germline V gene. V dropped 1 base and J dropped 4 bases, with 16 bases sitting between them. The length of the CDR3 is 17 residues. DNA for the CDR3: TGTGCCAGCTCACCACTACCGAGGCTACTGGGTAATGAAAAACTGTTTTTT. This codes for CASSPLPRLLGNEKLFF.

This chain uses TRBV15 with TRBJ1-2, with D maybe TRBD1 (6 bases). The CDR3 has 16 residues. The ends were cut back, 7 bases at V and 2 bases at J, with 20 bases in the middle. Germline CDR1 and CDR2: LNHNV and YYDKDF (reference sequence). CDR3 loop: CATTTGTVIPNYGYTF. The CDR3 DNA reads TGTGCCACCACAACAGGGACGGTGATCCCAAACTATGGCTACACCTTC.